This T cell receptor beta chain was found in a study of blood T cell repertoires in COVID-19. Study information: Sites in the United States, Italy and Spain provided acute and convalescent COVID-19 samples.

Some clones are missing from TCRdb's copy, which holds only in-frame ones; the method was immunoSEQ multiplex PCR. The data show over 85,000 clones, about 85% seen once. The CDR3 has 16 amino acids. Germline trimming cut 7 bases from V and 4 bases from J; bases unmatched to any gene: 11. From germline, CDR1 is MNHNY and CDR2 SVGAGI (reference sequence). The chain joins TRBV6-6 to TRBJ2-2; 8 nucleotides match TRBD2. The source is a man aged 70 or older with acute or convalescent COVID-19. The sequenced sample consisted of peripheral blood. The CDR3, as DNA: TGTGCCAGCACACCCTCGGGGGGGCGTGGCACCGGGGAGCTGTTTTTT. Protein sequence: CASTPSGGRGTGELFF.